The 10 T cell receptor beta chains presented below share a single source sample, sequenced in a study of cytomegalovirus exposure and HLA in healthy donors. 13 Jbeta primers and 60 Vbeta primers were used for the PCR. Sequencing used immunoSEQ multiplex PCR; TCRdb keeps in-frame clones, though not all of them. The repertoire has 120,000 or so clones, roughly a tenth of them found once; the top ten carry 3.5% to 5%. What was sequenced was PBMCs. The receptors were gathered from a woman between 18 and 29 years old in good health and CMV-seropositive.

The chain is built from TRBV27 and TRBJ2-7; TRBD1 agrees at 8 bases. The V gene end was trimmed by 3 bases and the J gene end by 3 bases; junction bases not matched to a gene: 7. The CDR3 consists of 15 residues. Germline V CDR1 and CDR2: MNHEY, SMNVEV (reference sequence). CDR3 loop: CASSFSAGGSYEQYF. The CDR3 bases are TGTGCCAGCAGTTTCTCGGCAGGGGGCAGCTACGAGCAGTACTTC.

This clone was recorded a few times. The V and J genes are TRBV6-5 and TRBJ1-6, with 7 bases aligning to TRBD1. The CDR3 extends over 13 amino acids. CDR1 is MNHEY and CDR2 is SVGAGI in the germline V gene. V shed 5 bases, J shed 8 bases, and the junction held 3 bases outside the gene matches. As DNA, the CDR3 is TGTGCCAGCAGTCACAGGGGTTATTCACCCCTCCACTTT. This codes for CASSHRGYSPLHF.

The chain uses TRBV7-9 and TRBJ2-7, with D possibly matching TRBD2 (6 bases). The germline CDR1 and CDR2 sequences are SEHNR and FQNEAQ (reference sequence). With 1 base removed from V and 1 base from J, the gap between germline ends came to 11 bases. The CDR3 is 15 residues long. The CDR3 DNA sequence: TGTGCCAGCAGCTTAGGTGGGGGGTTATCCTACGAGCAGTACTTC. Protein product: CASSLGGGLSYEQYF. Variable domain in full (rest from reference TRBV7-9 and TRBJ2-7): DTGVSQNPRHKITKRGQNVTFRCDPISEHNRLYWYRQTLGQGPEFLTYFQNEAQLEKSRLLSDRFSAERPKGSFSTLEIQRTEQGDSAMYLCASSLGGGLSYEQYFGPGTRLTVT.

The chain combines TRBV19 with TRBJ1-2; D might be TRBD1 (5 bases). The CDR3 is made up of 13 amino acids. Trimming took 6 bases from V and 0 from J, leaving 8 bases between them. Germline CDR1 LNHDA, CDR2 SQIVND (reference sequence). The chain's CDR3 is CASRQQANYGYTF. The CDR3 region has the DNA TGTGCCAGTAGACAACAGGCTAACTATGGCTACACCTTC.

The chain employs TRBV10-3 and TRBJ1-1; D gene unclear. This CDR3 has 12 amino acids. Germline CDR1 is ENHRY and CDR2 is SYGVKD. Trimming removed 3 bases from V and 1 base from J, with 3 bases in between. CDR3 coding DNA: TGTGCCATCAGTGACTGGAACACTGAAGCTTTCTTT. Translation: CAISDWNTEAFF.

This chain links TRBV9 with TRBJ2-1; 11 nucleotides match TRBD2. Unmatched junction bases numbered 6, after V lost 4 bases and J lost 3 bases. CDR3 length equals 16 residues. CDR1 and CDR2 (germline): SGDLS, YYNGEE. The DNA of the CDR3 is TGTGCCAGCAGCCCCACCACTAGCGGGAGCTACAATGAGCAGTTCTTC. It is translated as CASSPTTSGSYNEQFF.

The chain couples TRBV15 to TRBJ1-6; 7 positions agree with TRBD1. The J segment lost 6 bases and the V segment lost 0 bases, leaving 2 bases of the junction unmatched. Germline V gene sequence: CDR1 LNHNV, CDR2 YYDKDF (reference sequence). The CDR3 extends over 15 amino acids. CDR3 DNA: TGTGCCACCAGCAGAGAGGGACAGTTTAATTCACCCCTCCACTTT. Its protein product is CATSREGQFNSPLHF.

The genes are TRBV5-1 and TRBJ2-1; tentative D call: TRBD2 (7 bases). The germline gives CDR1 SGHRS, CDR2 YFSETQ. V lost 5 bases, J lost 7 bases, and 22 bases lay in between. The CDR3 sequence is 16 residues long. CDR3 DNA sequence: TGCGCCAGCAGGGGGGCGGGAGCTTATTTAGGGAATGAGCAGTTCTTC. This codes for CASRGAGAYLGNEQFF.

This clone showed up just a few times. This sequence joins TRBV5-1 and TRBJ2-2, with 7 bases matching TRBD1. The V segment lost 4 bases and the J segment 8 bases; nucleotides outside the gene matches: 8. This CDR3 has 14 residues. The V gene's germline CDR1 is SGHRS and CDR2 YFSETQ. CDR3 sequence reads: CASSGDRVAGELFF. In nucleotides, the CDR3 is TGCGCCAGCAGCGGAGACAGGGTGGCGGGGGAGCTGTTTTTT.

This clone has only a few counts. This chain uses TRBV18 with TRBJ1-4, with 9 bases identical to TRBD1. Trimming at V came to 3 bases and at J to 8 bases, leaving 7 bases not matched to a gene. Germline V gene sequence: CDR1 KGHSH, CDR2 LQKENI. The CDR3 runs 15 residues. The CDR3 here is CASSPLGTGYEKLFF. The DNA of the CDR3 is TGTGCCAGCTCACCGCTTGGGACAGGGTACGAAAAACTGTTTTTT. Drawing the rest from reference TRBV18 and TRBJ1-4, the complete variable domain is NAGVMQNPRHLVRRRGQEARLRCSPMKGHSHVYWYRQLPEEGLKFMVYLQKENIIDESGMPKERFSAEFPKEGPSILRIQQVVRGDSAAYFCASSPLGTGYEKLFFGSGTQLSVL.